This TCR beta chain was captured by sequencing in a study of CD8 T cells in ankylosing spondylitis. In its sample, this clonotype was seen a few times. Antigen specificity is unknown. This CDR3 spans 13 amino acids. The germline V and J ends were trimmed by 2 bases and 6 bases, with 11 bases remaining between them. Germline V CDR1 and CDR2: GTSNPN, SVGIG (reference sequence). Using its own MiXCR run on the 5' RACE reads, TCRdb lists one record per CDR3 protein. Of around 540,000 distinct CDR3 sequences listed, 9.5% to 15% are singletons. Study-wide findings and caveats: Blood from ankylosing spondylitis patients appeared to carry a characteristic roughly 8-variant TCR beta motif.

Sequenced: blood, either unsorted or a sorted T cell fraction (not recorded which). This clonotype originated in a male donor with ankylosing spondylitis. The chain links TRBV30 to TRBJ1-5; weak D call: TRBD1 (6 bases). CDR3 sequence reads: CAWSPQGTQPQHF. The DNA of the CDR3 is TGTGCCTGGAGTCCGCAGGGGACTCAGCCCCAGCATTTT.